This T cell receptor beta chain was identified in a study of blood T cell repertoires in COVID-19. Germline V lookup: CDR1 SGDLS, CDR2 YYNGEE. J lost 5 bases, V lost 4 bases, and 6 bases had no gene match. The CDR3 has 15 amino acids. Original processing notes: Amplification of reference gene primers provided the estimated nucleated cell counts. This table comes from immunoSEQ multiplex PCR, and its TCRdb copy is limited to in-frame clones, with some not included. The V and J calls and the clone size are those of that table, but D and trimming were determined from the DNA. The table has 95,000 to 150,000 clones, approximately 80% seen once. This clone was picked up a small number of times.

The sample comprised peripheral blood. The receptor comes from a woman aged 70-85 years with acute or convalescent COVID-19. The rearrangement uses TRBV9 and TRBJ2-3; TRBD2 aligns across 11 bases. The CDR3 DNA is TGTGCCAGCAGCCCCATAGCGGGGGGGGGAGATACGCAGTATTTT. Residues: CASSPIAGGGDTQYF.